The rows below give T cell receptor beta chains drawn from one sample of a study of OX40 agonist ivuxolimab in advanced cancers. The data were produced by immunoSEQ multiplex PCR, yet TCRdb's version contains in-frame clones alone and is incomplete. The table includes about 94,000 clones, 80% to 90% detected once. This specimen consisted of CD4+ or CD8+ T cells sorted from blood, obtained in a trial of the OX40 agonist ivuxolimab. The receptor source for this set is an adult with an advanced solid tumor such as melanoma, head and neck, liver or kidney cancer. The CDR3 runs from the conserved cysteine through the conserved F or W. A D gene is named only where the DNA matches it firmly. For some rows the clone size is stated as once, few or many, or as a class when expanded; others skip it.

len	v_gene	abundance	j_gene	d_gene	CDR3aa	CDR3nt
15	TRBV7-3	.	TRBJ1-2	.	CASSLQAGLDYGYTF	TGTGCCAGCAGCTTACAGGCAGGGTTGGACTATGGCTACACCTTC
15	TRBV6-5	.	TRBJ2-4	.	CASTRRVGRRDIQYF	TGTGCCAGCACCAGACGGGTGGGCAGAAGGGACATTCAGTACTTC
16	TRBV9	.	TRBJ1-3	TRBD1	CASSASDRAHINTIYF	TGTGCCAGCAGCGCATCAGACAGGGCCCATATCAACACCATATATTTT
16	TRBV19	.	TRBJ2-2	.	CASWGLASSNTGELFF	TGTGCCAGCTGGGGGCTAGCGTCATCGAACACCGGGGAGCTGTTTTTT
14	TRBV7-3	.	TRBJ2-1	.	CASSSPETYNEQFF	TGTGCCAGCAGCTCCCCAGAAACCTACAATGAGCAGTTCTTC
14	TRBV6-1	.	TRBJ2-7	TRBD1	CASRQQGAGYEQYF	TGTGCCAGCAGGCAACAGGGGGCTGGCTACGAGCAGTACTTC
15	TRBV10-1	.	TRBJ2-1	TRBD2	CASSESGSGGHEQFF	TGCGCCAGCAGTGAGTCAGGTAGCGGGGGGCATGAGCAGTTCTTC
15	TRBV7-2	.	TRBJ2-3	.	CASTQGGGRTDTQYF	TGTGCCAGCACCCAGGGGGGCGGGCGCACAGATACGCAGTATTTT
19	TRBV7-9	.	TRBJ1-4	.	CASSPHRRGGPVTNEKLFF	TGTGCCAGCAGCCCCCACCGGAGGGGCGGACCAGTAACTAATGAAAAACTGTTTTTT
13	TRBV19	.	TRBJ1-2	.	CASKNEGNYGYTF	TGTGCCAGTAAAAACGAGGGGAACTATGGCTACACCTTC
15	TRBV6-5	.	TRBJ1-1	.	CASSYSGGRNTEAFF	TGTGCCAGCAGTTACTCAGGAGGGCGGAACACTGAAGCTTTCTTT
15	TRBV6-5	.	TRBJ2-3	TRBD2	CASSTGGPGTDTQYF	TGTGCCAGCAGCACGGGGGGGCCGGGCACAGATACGCAGTATTTT
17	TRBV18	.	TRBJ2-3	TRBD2	CASSRPTSGGATDTQYF	TGTGCCAGCTCACGTCCTACTAGCGGGGGAGCGACAGATACGCAGTATTTT
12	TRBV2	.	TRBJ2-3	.	CASSSTTDTQYF	TGTGCCAGCAGTTCTACAACAGATACGCAGTATTTT
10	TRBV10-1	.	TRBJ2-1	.	CANSYNEQFF	TGCGCCAACAGTTACAATGAGCAGTTCTTC
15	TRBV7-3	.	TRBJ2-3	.	CASIVWGSGTDTQYF	TGTGCCAGCATCGTTTGGGGGTCAGGGACAGATACGCAGTATTTT
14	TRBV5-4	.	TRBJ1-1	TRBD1	CASSLRRDSTEAFF	TGTGCCAGCAGCTTGCGGCGGGACAGCACTGAAGCTTTCTTT
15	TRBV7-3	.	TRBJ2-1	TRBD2	CASRQTSGNSNEQFF	TGTGCCAGCAGGCAGACTAGCGGAAACTCCAATGAGCAGTTCTTC
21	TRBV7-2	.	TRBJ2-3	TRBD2	CASSLAGTSGGRPTSTDTQYF	TGTGCCAGCAGCTTAGCGGGGACTAGCGGGGGGCGTCCAACTAGCACAGATACGCAGTATTTT
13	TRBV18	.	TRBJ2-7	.	CASSRATDYEQYF	TGTGCCAGCTCACGAGCGACAGACTACGAGCAGTACTTC
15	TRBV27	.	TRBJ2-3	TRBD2	CASSWRGGKTDTQYF	TGTGCCAGCAGTTGGCGGGGAGGGAAAACAGATACGCAGTATTTT
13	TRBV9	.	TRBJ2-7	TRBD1	CASSRDSPYEQYF	TGTGCCAGCTCCAGGGACAGTCCCTACGAGCAGTACTTC
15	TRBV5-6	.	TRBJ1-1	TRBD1	CASSLAGAGGTEAFF	TGTGCCAGCAGCTTGGCGGGGGCAGGGGGCACTGAAGCTTTCTTT
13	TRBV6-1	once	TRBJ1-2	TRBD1	CASSAGTVQGYTF	TGTGCCAGCAGTGCTGGGACAGTTCAGGGCTACACCTTC
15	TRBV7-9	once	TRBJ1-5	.	CASSLNTNEGQPQHF	TGTGCCAGCAGCCTTAACACGAACGAGGGTCAGCCCCAGCATTTT
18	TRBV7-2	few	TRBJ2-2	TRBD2	CASSLRLAAFSNTGELFF	TGTGCCAGCAGCTTACGACTAGCGGCCTTTTCGAACACCGGGGAGCTGTTTTTT
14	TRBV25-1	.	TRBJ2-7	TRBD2	CASSVGLAGSEQYF	TGTGCCAGCAGTGTCGGTCTAGCGGGGTCCGAGCAGTACTTC
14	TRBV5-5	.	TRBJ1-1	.	CASSFDRPNTEAFF	TGTGCCAGCAGCTTCGACAGACCGAACACTGAAGCTTTCTTT
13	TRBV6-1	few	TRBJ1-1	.	CASSETMNTEAFF	TGTGCCAGCAGTGAAACCATGAACACTGAAGCTTTCTTT
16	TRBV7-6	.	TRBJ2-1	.	CASSLSKVYSYNEQFF	TGTGCCAGCAGCTTAAGTAAAGTTTACTCCTACAATGAGCAGTTCTTC
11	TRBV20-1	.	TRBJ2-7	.	CSARGSGEQYF	TGCAGTGCTAGGGGCTCTGGGGAGCAGTACTTC
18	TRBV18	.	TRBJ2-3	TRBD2	CASSPPGLAGGLADTQYF	TGTGCCAGCTCACCTCCGGGACTAGCGGGGGGGCTGGCAGATACGCAGTATTTT
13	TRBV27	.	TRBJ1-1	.	CASSSSYRVEAFF	TGTGCCAGCAGTTCCTCGTACAGGGTAGAAGCTTTCTTT
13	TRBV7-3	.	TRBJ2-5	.	CASSGGAGETQYF	TGTGCCAGCAGCGGGGGGGCCGGAGAGACCCAGTACTTC
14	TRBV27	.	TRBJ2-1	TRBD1	CASSSGGNYNEQFF	TGTGCCAGCAGCTCAGGGGGAAACTACAATGAGCAGTTCTTC
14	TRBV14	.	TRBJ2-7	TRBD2	CASSQAGTRGEQYF	TGTGCCAGCAGCCAAGCCGGGACTAGGGGCGAGCAGTACTTC
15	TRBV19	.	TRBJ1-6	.	CASSIDEGHNSPLHF	TGTGCCAGTAGTATAGATGAGGGGCACAATTCACCCCTCCACTTT
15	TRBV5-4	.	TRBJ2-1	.	CASSVWRGLGNEQFF	TGTGCCAGCTCTGTTTGGCGGGGGCTTGGCAATGAGCAGTTCTTC
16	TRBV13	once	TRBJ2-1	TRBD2	CASTLRGGGAHNEQFF	TGTGCCAGCACCCTTAGGGGCGGGGGGGCCCACAATGAGCAGTTCTTC
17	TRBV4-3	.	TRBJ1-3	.	CASSLNSLQDSGNTIYF	TGCGCCAGCAGCCTTAATTCCCTACAAGACTCTGGAAACACCATATATTTT
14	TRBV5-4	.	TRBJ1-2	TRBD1	CASSLSQGSYGYTF	TGTGCCAGCAGCTTATCACAGGGGTCCTATGGCTACACCTTC
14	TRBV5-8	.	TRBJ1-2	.	CASSFTGPFNGYTF	TGTGCCAGCAGCTTTACAGGGCCATTCAACGGCTACACCTTC
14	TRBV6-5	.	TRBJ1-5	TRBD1	CASSLQGPHQPQHF	TGTGCCAGCAGCCTACAGGGGCCCCATCAGCCCCAGCATTTT
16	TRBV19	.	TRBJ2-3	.	CASSIGTARGTDTQYF	TGTGCCAGTAGTATAGGGACTGCGCGGGGCACAGATACGCAGTATTTT
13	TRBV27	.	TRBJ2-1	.	CASRGSGRNEQFF	TGTGCCAGCAGGGGATCAGGGCGGAATGAGCAGTTCTTC
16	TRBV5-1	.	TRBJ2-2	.	CASTPAGHTNTGELFF	TGCGCCAGCACCCCGGCCGGACATACGAACACCGGGGAGCTGTTTTTT
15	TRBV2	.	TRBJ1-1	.	CASSEALGTNTEAFF	TGTGCCAGCAGTGAAGCGCTTGGGACGAACACTGAAGCTTTCTTT
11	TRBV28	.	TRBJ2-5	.	CASSLRDAQYF	TGTGCCAGCAGTCTCCGGGACGCACAGTACTTC
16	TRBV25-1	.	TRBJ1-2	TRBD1	CASSESLSRGSDGYTF	TGTGCCAGCAGTGAATCCCTGAGCAGGGGGAGTGATGGCTACACCTTC
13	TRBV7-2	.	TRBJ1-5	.	CASSLALNQPQHF	TGTGCCAGCAGCTTAGCCCTTAATCAGCCCCAGCATTTT
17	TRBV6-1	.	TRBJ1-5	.	CASSESLRQMDTRPQHF	TGTGCCAGCAGTGAATCCCTGCGGCAAATGGATACCCGGCCCCAGCATTTT
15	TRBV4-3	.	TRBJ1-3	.	CASSQGQSIEDTIYF	TGCGCCAGCAGCCAAGGACAGTCGATCGAGGACACCATATATTTT